This note documents a single T cell receptor (beta chain) sequence. Its matching antigen is unknown. The entry originates in a study of vaccination and CD4 T cells after COVID-19. Across the study: Of the convalescent patients, who were SARS-CoV-2 positive by nasal swab PCR, about 10 had mild and one severe disease. Two of the convalescents were Hispanic, and convalescents were six males and four females.

Study findings and constraints: For SARS-CoV-2-reactive clonotypes, the median went from approximately 21 to 38, a nonsignificant increase.

Treatment: approximately 10-day PBMC culture with coronavirus spike peptide pools or control peptides (ViraFEST assay). Oncomine TCR Beta short-read sequencing was applied to DNA from cultured CD4+ T cells. TCRdb analysed the PCR reads with MiXCR anew, one entry per CDR3 protein. The repertoire holds approximately 24,000 distinct CDR3 sequences, with 64% as singletons. Trimming cost V 4 bases and J 0 bases; bases outside gene matches: 8. The CDR3 is 16 amino acids. Germline CDR1 is SGHTA and CDR2 is FQGNSA. This chain uses TRBV7-2 with TRBJ1-2; 7 positions agree with TRBD1. This TCR was sampled from a human donor who had recovered from COVID-19. The sequencing input was CD4+ T cells from blood, cultured in vitro. The CDR3 spells CASSSLDRSTNYGYTF. The CDR3 DNA reads TGTGCCAGCAGCTCCTTGGACAGGTCCACTAACTATGGCTACACCTTC.